The rows below give T cell receptor beta chains drawn from one sample of a study of cytomegalovirus exposure and HLA in healthy donors. This table comes from immunoSEQ multiplex PCR, and its TCRdb copy is limited to in-frame clones, with some not included. The table has approximately 90,000 clones, approximately 70% seen once. The sample taken for sequencing was PBMCs. These receptors all stem from a woman aged 50 to 60 in good health and CMV-seropositive. The CDR3 runs from the conserved cysteine through the conserved F or W. The order of the fields is CDR3 DNA, CDR3 protein, CDR3 length, J gene, V gene, D gene, clone size. The D gene is left open where the match is weak. Size tells how often a clone was seen (once, few, many) or the class of an expanded clone, and some rows leave it out.

cdr3_nt: TGTGCCAGCAGCCTATGGCAGGGGAGACAGATAAACTATGGCTACACCTTC
cdr3_aa: CASSLWQGRQINYGYTF
cdr3_length: 17
j_call: TRBJ1-2
v_call: TRBV28
d_call: NA
clone_size: NA

cdr3_nt: TGTGCCAGCAGCTTAGATCGCGGGAGCTCCTACGAGCAGTACTTC
cdr3_aa: CASSLDRGSSYEQYF
cdr3_length: 15
j_call: TRBJ2-7
v_call: TRBV11-3
d_call: TRBD2
clone_size: NA

cdr3_nt: TGTGCCAGCACTGAACTAGGGACAGGGGGCGATGCCAAGTATGGCTACACCTTC
cdr3_aa: CASTELGTGGDAKYGYTF
cdr3_length: 18
j_call: TRBJ1-2
v_call: TRBV6-1
d_call: TRBD1
clone_size: few

cdr3_nt: TGCGCCAGCAGTCAACCGGACAGGGAAGGAACCTACGAGCAGTACTTC
cdr3_aa: CASSQPDREGTYEQYF
cdr3_length: 16
j_call: TRBJ2-7
v_call: TRBV23-1
d_call: TRBD1
clone_size: NA

cdr3_nt: TGTGCCAGTAGTATAACAGGGGGATCCCCTGGGGCCAACGTCCTGACTTTC
cdr3_aa: CASSITGGSPGANVLTF
cdr3_length: 17
j_call: TRBJ2-6
v_call: TRBV19
d_call: TRBD1
clone_size: once

cdr3_nt: TGCGCCAGCAGCCGGCGGGTAGCGGAGAACACCGGGGAGCTGTTTTTT
cdr3_aa: CASSRRVAENTGELFF
cdr3_length: 16
j_call: TRBJ2-2
v_call: TRBV4-1
d_call: NA
clone_size: once

cdr3_nt: TGTGCCAGCAGCCAAGGGGCGGGAGGGCCCTACAATGAGCAGTTCTTC
cdr3_aa: CASSQGAGGPYNEQFF
cdr3_length: 16
j_call: TRBJ2-1
v_call: TRBV7-6
d_call: TRBD2
clone_size: NA

cdr3_nt: TGTGCCAGCAGCTCTACTAGCGGGAGTTACCGGAATGAGCAGTTCTTC
cdr3_aa: CASSSTSGSYRNEQFF
cdr3_length: 16
j_call: TRBJ2-1
v_call: TRBV11-2
d_call: TRBD2
clone_size: few

cdr3_nt: TGTGCCAGCAGACCGACACTTAGCAATCAGCCCCAGCATTTT
cdr3_aa: CASRPTLSNQPQHF
cdr3_length: 14
j_call: TRBJ1-5
v_call: TRBV5-8
d_call: NA
clone_size: NA

cdr3_nt: TGTGCCAGTAGTCGGACAGTCGACACCGGGGAGCTGTTTTTT
cdr3_aa: CASSRTVDTGELFF
cdr3_length: 14
j_call: TRBJ2-2
v_call: TRBV19
d_call: NA
clone_size: once

cdr3_nt: TGTGCCAGCAGCCGTGGACAGACTGAAGCTTTCTTT
cdr3_aa: CASSRGQTEAFF
cdr3_length: 12
j_call: TRBJ1-1
v_call: TRBV6-5
d_call: NA
clone_size: NA

cdr3_nt: TGTGCCAGCAGCCTTACGATGGGGCGCCTGCCGACGCAGAACACTGAAGCTTTCTTT
cdr3_aa: CASSLTMGRLPTQNTEAFF
cdr3_length: 19
j_call: TRBJ1-1
v_call: TRBV7-2
d_call: NA
clone_size: NA

cdr3_nt: TGTGCCATCCGTGGACGGGGCTCCTACGAGCAGTACTTC
cdr3_aa: CAIRGRGSYEQYF
cdr3_length: 13
j_call: TRBJ2-7
v_call: TRBV5-4
d_call: NA
clone_size: NA

cdr3_nt: TGTGCCAGCAGCTACCGGGAGTACTCACCCCTCCACTTT
cdr3_aa: CASSYREYSPLHF
cdr3_length: 13
j_call: TRBJ1-6
v_call: TRBV27
d_call: NA
clone_size: NA

cdr3_nt: TGCGCCAGCAGCCAGGCCCTTAGGGGGCAGGAAGATACGCAGTATTTT
cdr3_aa: CASSQALRGQEDTQYF
cdr3_length: 16
j_call: TRBJ2-3
v_call: TRBV4-3
d_call: TRBD1
clone_size: NA

cdr3_nt: TGTGCCAGCAGTTATTCGGGACTAGGCTACAATGAGCAGTTCTTC
cdr3_aa: CASSYSGLGYNEQFF
cdr3_length: 15
j_call: TRBJ2-1
v_call: TRBV28
d_call: TRBD2
clone_size: NA

cdr3_nt: TGTGCCAGCAGCTTAGATCCTAGTCCCTACAATGAGCAGTTCTTC
cdr3_aa: CASSLDPSPYNEQFF
cdr3_length: 15
j_call: TRBJ2-1
v_call: TRBV11-3
d_call: NA
clone_size: NA

cdr3_nt: TGTGCCAGCAGCAAAGTAAGGGAAGGACAGGCCTCTGGGGCCAACGTCCTGACTTTC
cdr3_aa: CASSKVREGQASGANVLTF
cdr3_length: 19
j_call: TRBJ2-6
v_call: TRBV21-1
d_call: NA
clone_size: NA

cdr3_nt: TGCAGCGTCCAGGCGAATGCAGGGGAGTCACCCCTCCACTTT
cdr3_aa: CSVQANAGESPLHF
cdr3_length: 14
j_call: TRBJ1-6
v_call: TRBV29-1
d_call: NA
clone_size: NA

cdr3_nt: TGTGCCAGCAGCTTAGATACTCAAGAGACCCAGTACTTC
cdr3_aa: CASSLDTQETQYF
cdr3_length: 13
j_call: TRBJ2-5
v_call: TRBV7-9
d_call: NA
clone_size: few

cdr3_nt: TGCGCCAGCAGCCCATACCCGACAGGGGTAGTCACTGAAGCTTTCTTT
cdr3_aa: CASSPYPTGVVTEAFF
cdr3_length: 16
j_call: TRBJ1-1
v_call: TRBV5-1
d_call: TRBD1
clone_size: NA

cdr3_nt: TGTGCCAGCACCCACCGTGGGACAGGGGTAGGGGAGCAGTACTTC
cdr3_aa: CASTHRGTGVGEQYF
cdr3_length: 15
j_call: TRBJ2-7
v_call: TRBV6-1
d_call: TRBD1
clone_size: NA

cdr3_nt: TGTGCCAGCAGCCAATGGATGAGGACTGAAGCTTTCTTT
cdr3_aa: CASSQWMRTEAFF
cdr3_length: 13
j_call: TRBJ1-1
v_call: TRBV5-4
d_call: NA
clone_size: NA

cdr3_nt: TGTGCCAGTACCCTCCTCGGACAGGGGAATGGCAATCAGCCCCAGCATTTT
cdr3_aa: CASTLLGQGNGNQPQHF
cdr3_length: 17
j_call: TRBJ1-5
v_call: TRBV19
d_call: TRBD1
clone_size: NA

cdr3_nt: TGTGCCAGCAGTTCCCCTAGCGGGGACAACCAAGAGACCCAGTACTTC
cdr3_aa: CASSSPSGDNQETQYF
cdr3_length: 16
j_call: TRBJ2-5
v_call: TRBV6-5
d_call: TRBD2
clone_size: NA

cdr3_nt: TGTGCCAGCAGCTTGTGGACAGGGGGTTTCGACGAGCAGTACTTC
cdr3_aa: CASSLWTGGFDEQYF
cdr3_length: 15
j_call: TRBJ2-7
v_call: TRBV5-6
d_call: TRBD1
clone_size: NA

cdr3_nt: TGTGCCAGCGGGAGACTAGCGGGAGGCAAATACAATGAGCAGTTCTTC
cdr3_aa: CASGRLAGGKYNEQFF
cdr3_length: 16
j_call: TRBJ2-1
v_call: TRBV27
d_call: TRBD2
clone_size: NA

cdr3_nt: TGTGCCAGCAGCTTGGGGGGCCGAGATGAAAAACTGTTTTTT
cdr3_aa: CASSLGGRDEKLFF
cdr3_length: 14
j_call: TRBJ1-4
v_call: TRBV5-5
d_call: NA
clone_size: NA

cdr3_nt: TGCGCCAGCAGCCAGAATGGGAGGGAGCAGTACTTC
cdr3_aa: CASSQNGREQYF
cdr3_length: 12
j_call: TRBJ2-7
v_call: TRBV5-1
d_call: NA
clone_size: NA

cdr3_nt: TGTGCCAGCAGCTTACAGGGGAACACTGAAGCTTTCTTT
cdr3_aa: CASSLQGNTEAFF
cdr3_length: 13
j_call: TRBJ1-1
v_call: TRBV7-2
d_call: NA
clone_size: few

cdr3_nt: TGCAGTGCTTATTTGAACACTGAAGCTTTCTTT
cdr3_aa: CSAYLNTEAFF
cdr3_length: 11
j_call: TRBJ1-1
v_call: TRBV20-1
d_call: NA
clone_size: few

cdr3_nt: TGTGCCATCAGTGGGACCTGGGAGGACGGAGGCTACACCTTC
cdr3_aa: CAISGTWEDGGYTF
cdr3_length: 14
j_call: TRBJ1-2
v_call: TRBV10-3
d_call: NA
clone_size: NA

cdr3_nt: TGTGCCAGCAGCCCGGGGGGACCGAACACTGAAGCTTTCTTT
cdr3_aa: CASSPGGPNTEAFF
cdr3_length: 14
j_call: TRBJ1-1
v_call: TRBV5-4
d_call: NA
clone_size: NA

cdr3_nt: TGTGCCAGCAGGGACAGCTTCAGCACCGGGGAGCTGTTTTTT
cdr3_aa: CASRDSFSTGELFF
cdr3_length: 14
j_call: TRBJ2-2
v_call: TRBV7-8
d_call: NA
clone_size: NA

cdr3_nt: TGTGCCAGCAGTCCAAACAGGGCCGATGAGCAGTTCTTC
cdr3_aa: CASSPNRADEQFF
cdr3_length: 13
j_call: TRBJ2-1
v_call: TRBV28
d_call: NA
clone_size: NA

cdr3_nt: TGTGCCAGCAGGCTCGGGACTAGCGGGAGTTTGGGGAACAATGAGCAGTTCTTC
cdr3_aa: CASRLGTSGSLGNNEQFF
cdr3_length: 18
j_call: TRBJ2-1
v_call: TRBV2
d_call: TRBD2
clone_size: NA

cdr3_nt: TGCGCCAGCAGCTTATCAGGGGGCCTTTTT
cdr3_aa: CASSLSGGLF
cdr3_length: 10
j_call: TRBJ1-4
v_call: TRBV5-1
d_call: TRBD1
clone_size: NA

cdr3_nt: TGTGCCAGCAGTGAGATTGGACAGGGAGGATACGAGCAGTACTTC
cdr3_aa: CASSEIGQGGYEQYF
cdr3_length: 15
j_call: TRBJ2-7
v_call: TRBV27
d_call: TRBD1
clone_size: NA

cdr3_nt: TGTGCCAGCTCACCATCCATAGGAGGCAGCTCCTACAATGAGCAGTTCTTC
cdr3_aa: CASSPSIGGSSYNEQFF
cdr3_length: 17
j_call: TRBJ2-1
v_call: TRBV18
d_call: NA
clone_size: NA

cdr3_nt: TGCGCCAGCAGCCTGGGACAGGGGGAAGAGCCCCAGCATTTT
cdr3_aa: CASSLGQGEEPQHF
cdr3_length: 14
j_call: TRBJ1-5
v_call: TRBV4-3
d_call: TRBD1
clone_size: NA

cdr3_nt: TGTGCCAGCAGCGTAATAGGACAGGGGGGTGACAATGAGCAGTTCTTC
cdr3_aa: CASSVIGQGGDNEQFF
cdr3_length: 16
j_call: TRBJ2-1
v_call: TRBV9
d_call: TRBD1
clone_size: NA

cdr3_nt: TGTGCCAGCAGCGAAACAGGGGAAACCCAGTACTTC
cdr3_aa: CASSETGETQYF
cdr3_length: 12
j_call: TRBJ2-5
v_call: TRBV9
d_call: TRBD1
clone_size: few